These 6 T cell receptor beta chains were all obtained from the same sample, sequenced in a study of Ad26.COV2.S vaccination and SARS-CoV-2 variants. The table came from immunoSEQ multiplex PCR; TCRdb's copy has only in-frame clones and leaves some out. Of approximately 300,000 clones in the sample, around 85% were seen once. As to treatment: roughly 20 received Ad26.COV2.S at low or high dose, single or two shots; a few received placebo; per-sample allocation not given. All samples were drawn on day 63, counting from the first vaccine or placebo injection. The starting material was peripheral blood, obtained in a trial of Ad26.COV2.S vaccine versus placebo. The receptor set was obtained from a person aged 18-65 years who received the Ad26.COV2.S COVID-19 vaccine or a placebo.

There are a few counts of this clone. This chain uses TRBV21-1 with TRBJ1-5; the table calls TRBD1, which could not be checked here. TRBV21-1 is listed as a pseudogene. The CDR3 contains 16 residues. As DNA, the CDR3 is TGTGCCAGCAGCAGAGGCAGGGGGCACCGCAATCAGCCCCAGCATTTT. Its translation is CASSRGRGHRNQPQHF.

This clone came up once. The rearrangement links TRBV2 to TRBJ1-2; 11 positions match TRBD1. Germline-derived CDR1 and CDR2 are SNHLY and FYNNEI. The CDR3 runs 15 residues. With V trimmed by 5 bases and J by 5 bases, 7 bases remained unmatched. The CDR3 loop reads CASSLSGTGGYGYTF. The CDR3 DNA is TGTGCCAGCAGTCTTTCCGGGACAGGGGGTTATGGCTACACCTTC. Based on the CDR3 plus reference TRBV2 and TRBJ1-2, the full variable domain is EPEVTQTPSHQVTQMGQEVILRCVPISNHLYFYWYRQILGQKVEFLVSFYNNEISEKSEIFDDQFSVERPDGSNFTLKIRSTKLEDSAMYFCASSLSGTGGYGYTFGSGTRLTVV.

This clone was detected only once. This chain links TRBV7-3 with TRBJ2-3; D is possibly TRBD1 or TRBD2 (6 bases each). The germline gives CDR1 SGHTA, CDR2 FQGTGA. Trimming took off 3 bases at V and 0 bases at J, with 16 bases between the two ends. This CDR3 is built from 17 residues. CDR3 protein: CASSFGGRGTSTDTQYF. DNA of the CDR3: TGTGCCAGCAGCTTCGGGGGCAGGGGCACTAGCACAGATACGCAGTATTTT. The full variable domain, with the rest looked up from reference TRBV7-3 and TRBJ2-3, is GAGVSQTPSNKVTEKGKYVELRCDPISGHTALYWYRQSLGQGPEFLIYFQGTGAADDSGLPNDRFFAVRPEGSVSTLKIQRTERGDSAVYLCASSFGGRGTSTDTQYFGPGTRLTVL.

The rearrangement links TRBV28 to TRBJ2-1, with D perhaps TRBD1 (5 bases). The CDR3 spans 15 residues. Deletions cut 3 bases from V and 1 base from J, with 10 bases between. Germline-derived CDR1 and CDR2 are MDHEN and SYDVKM. The CDR3 DNA follows: TGTGCCAGCAGTTTTGTCGACAGTTCCTACAATGAGCAGTTCTTC. Its translation: CASSFVDSSYNEQFF.

The V and J genes are TRBV7-2 and TRBJ2-3; possible D gene TRBD1, 5 bases. Germline CDR1 and CDR2: SGHTA and FQGNSA. V was cut by 5 bases and J by 5 bases, with 14 bases left in between. This CDR3 comprises 14 residues. Written as DNA, the CDR3 is TGTGCCAGCAGCCTCTCCCAGCAGGGAGATACGCAGTATTTT. Protein product: CASSLSQQGDTQYF.

The chain combines TRBV30 with TRBJ1-1; D call uncertain. V was pared by 3 bases and J by 2 bases, with 4 bases between. The CDR3 length is 11 residues. Germline values: CDR1 GTSNPN, CDR2 SVGIG (reference sequence). CDR3: CAWRANTEAFF. The DNA for the CDR3 is TGTGCCTGGAGAGCTAACACTGAAGCTTTCTTT.